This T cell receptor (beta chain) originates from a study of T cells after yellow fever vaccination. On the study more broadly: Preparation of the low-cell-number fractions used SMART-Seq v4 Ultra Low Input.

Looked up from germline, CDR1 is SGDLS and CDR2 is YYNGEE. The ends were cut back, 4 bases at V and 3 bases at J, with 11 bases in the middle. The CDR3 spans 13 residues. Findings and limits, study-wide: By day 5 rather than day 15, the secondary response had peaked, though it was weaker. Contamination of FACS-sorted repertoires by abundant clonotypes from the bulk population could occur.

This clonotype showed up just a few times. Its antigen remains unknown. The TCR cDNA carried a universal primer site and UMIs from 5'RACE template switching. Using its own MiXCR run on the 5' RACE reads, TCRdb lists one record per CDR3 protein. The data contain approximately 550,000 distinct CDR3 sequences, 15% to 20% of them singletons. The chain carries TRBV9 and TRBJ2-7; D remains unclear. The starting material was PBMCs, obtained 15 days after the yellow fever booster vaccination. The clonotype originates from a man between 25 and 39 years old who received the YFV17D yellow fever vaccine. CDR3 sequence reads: CASSQSSSYEQYF. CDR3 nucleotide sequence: TGTGCCAGCAGCCAAAGCAGCAGCTACGAGCAGTACTTC.